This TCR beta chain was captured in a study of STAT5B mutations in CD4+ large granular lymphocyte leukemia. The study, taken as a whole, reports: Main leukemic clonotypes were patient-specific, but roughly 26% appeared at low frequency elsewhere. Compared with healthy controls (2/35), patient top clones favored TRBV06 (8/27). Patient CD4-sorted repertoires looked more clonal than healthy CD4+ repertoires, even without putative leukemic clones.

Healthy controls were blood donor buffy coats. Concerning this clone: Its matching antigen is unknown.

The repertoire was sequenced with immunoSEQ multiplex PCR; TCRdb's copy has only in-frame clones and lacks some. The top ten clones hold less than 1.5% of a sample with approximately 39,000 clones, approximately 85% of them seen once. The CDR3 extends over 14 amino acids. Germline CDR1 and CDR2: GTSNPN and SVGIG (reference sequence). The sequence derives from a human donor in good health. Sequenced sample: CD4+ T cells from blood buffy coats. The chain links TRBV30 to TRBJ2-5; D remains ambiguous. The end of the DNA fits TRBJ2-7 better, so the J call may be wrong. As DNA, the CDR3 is TGTGCCTGCGTCGTCGGGCAATTATCCTACGAGCAGTACTTC. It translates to CACVVGQLSYEQYF.